The 22 T cell receptor beta chains below come from one sample, sequenced in a study of monozygotic twins with inflammatory bowel disease (dated by TCRdb to the late 2010s). Receptors were amplified or captured by 5' RACE. The sequencer was an Illumina HiSeq 2500. With the reads reprocessed by TCRdb, a single entry stands for each CDR3 protein sequence and no DNA is reported. The table of this sample itemizes more than 110,000 distinct CDR3 sequences. In total, the top ten clones hold 0.95% to 1.5% of the sample. The specimen was blood. All receptors come from a human donor with ulcerative colitis or Crohn's disease, or a healthy co-twin of an affected twin (not recorded which).

The rearrangement uses TRBV30 and TRBJ1-1; TCRdb's D call, TRBD1, is unchecked because there is no DNA. The germline gives CDR1 GTSNPN, CDR2 SVGIG (reference sequence). The CDR3 is 13 amino acids. The CDR3: CAWSRQTNTEAFF.

The rearrangement links TRBV6-2 or TRBV6-3 to TRBJ2-3; TCRdb returns TRBD1, unconfirmable since there is no DNA. CDR1 is MNHEY, CDR2 SVGEGT, per germline. The CDR3 covers 19 residues. This CDR3 is CASSYSLGTAPVGTDTQYF.

The chain links TRBV24-1 to TRBJ1-1; TCRdb selects TRBD1, and the lack of DNA leaves this call unchecked. The CDR3 is made up of 14 amino acids. From germline, CDR1 is KGHDR and CDR2 SFDVKD. The CDR3 here is CATRGQGPNTEAFF.

The chain links TRBV7-8 to TRBJ2-6; there is no DNA to check the TCRdb D call of TRBD1. CDR3 length: 16 residues. Germline-derived CDR1 and CDR2 are SGHVS and FQNEAQ. The CDR3 loop is CASSVQKTAGANVLTF.

The V gene is TRBV20-1, the J gene TRBJ1-1; TCRdb designates TRBD1, a call that cannot be tested without DNA. CDR3 size: 11 residues. From germline, CDR1 is DFQATT and CDR2 SNEGSKA (reference sequence). The chain's CDR3 is CSANGDREAFF.

The gene calls are TRBV19 and TRBJ1-5. This CDR3 contains 15 residues. Looked up from germline, CDR1 is LNHDA and CDR2 is SQIVND (reference sequence). CDR3 sequence reads: CASGGRSFSNQPQHF.

V gene TRBV7-8 combines with J gene TRBJ1-1. Germline V gene lookup returns CDR1 SGHVS and CDR2 FQNEAQ. The CDR3 totals 13 residues. The CDR3: CASSRILNTEAFF.

This chain uses TRBV7-3 with TRBJ2-1; TCRdb's D call, TRBD1, is unchecked because there is no DNA. The CDR3 sequence is 15 residues long. Germline-derived CDR1 and CDR2 are SGHTA and FQGTGA. CDR3 amino acids: CASSLEGQGNNEQFF.

CDR3 protein: CASRSEGEQYF. The chain employs TRBV7-2 and TRBJ2-7; without DNA, the TCRdb call of TRBD2 cannot be checked. The CDR3 covers 11 residues. Germline V gene data show CDR1 as SGHTA and CDR2 as FQGNSA. Together with reference TRBV7-2 and TRBJ2-7, the CDR3 gives the full variable domain: GAGVSQSPSNKVTEKGKDVELRCDPISGHTALYWYRQSLGQGLEFLIYFQGNSAPDKSGLPSDRFSAERTGGSVSTLTIQRTQQEDSAVYLCASRSEGEQYFGPGTRLTVT.

The rearrangement uses TRBV3-1 and TRBJ1-2. This CDR3 has 14 residues. The germline gives CDR1 LGHDT, CDR2 YNNKEL (reference sequence). CDR3 amino acids: CASSQGPDNYGYTF.

The chain combines TRBV11-2 with TRBJ2-1; checking the TCRdb D call of TRBD2 is not possible without DNA. There are 16 residues in the CDR3. CDR1 and CDR2 from the germline V gene are SGHAT and FQNNGV. The CDR3 reads CASSNGLAGAIHEQFF.

This rearrangement joins TRBV5-1 to TRBJ2-7. CDR3 length equals 14 residues. Germline CDR1 and CDR2: SGHRS and YFSETQ. The CDR3: CASSLGATNYEQYF.

The chain joins TRBV24-1 to TRBJ1-2; TCRdb outputs TRBD1, but without DNA this stays unchecked. Germline lookup yields CDR1 KGHDR and CDR2 SFDVKD. The CDR3 sequence is 16 residues long. The CDR3 spells CATSDPTGEAYSGYTF.

The chain links TRBV28 to TRBJ1-5; TCRdb gives TRBD1 as the D gene, but with no DNA this cannot be confirmed. CDR3 length equals 17 residues. The germline CDR1 and CDR2 sequences are MDHEN and SYDVKM. The CDR3 sequence is CASRQGQAPYSNQPQHF.

This clonotype is medium-sized by frequency. This chain links TRBV4-3 with TRBJ2-7; TCRdb's D gene call, TRBD1, goes unchecked for lack of DNA. Per germline, CDR1 LGHNA and CDR2 YSLEER. This CDR3 contains 16 residues. The CDR3 is CASSQDAADRGYEQYF.

J is TRBJ1-4 and V is TRBV10-3. The germline gives CDR1 ENHRY, CDR2 SYGVKD. CDR3 length: 14 residues. The CDR3 loop is CAISGGQANEKLFF.

The chain recombines TRBV30 with TRBJ1-1; TCRdb designates TRBD1, a call that cannot be tested without DNA. The CDR3 consists of 13 residues. CDR1 is GTSNPN, CDR2 SVGIG, per germline (reference sequence). The chain's CDR3 is CAWSSGRNTEAFF.

The V and J genes are TRBV5-5 and TRBJ1-1. In germline, CDR1 is SGHKS, CDR2 YYEKEE (reference sequence). The CDR3 spans 14 residues. CDR3 in amino acids: CASSPLMLNTEAFF.

V and J are TRBV12-3 or TRBV12-4 and TRBJ2-1; TCRdb designates TRBD1, a call that cannot be tested without DNA. The CDR3 runs to 14 residues. CDR3 amino acids: CASSLTGAGDEQFF.

The chain joins TRBV29-1 to TRBJ1-2; TCRdb calls TRBD1, which cannot be checked without DNA. This CDR3 has 14 residues. Germline CDR1 reads SQVTM; CDR2 reads ANQGSEA. The CDR3 here is CSVAPGQGTYGYTF. The full variable domain, with the rest looked up from reference TRBV29-1 and TRBJ1-2, is SAVISQKPSRDICQRGTSLTIQCQVDSQVTMMFWYRQQPGQSLTLIATANQGSEATYESGFVIDKFPISRPNLTFSTLTVSNMSPEDSSIYLCSVAPGQGTYGYTFGSGTRLTVV.

This chain uses TRBV6-5 with TRBJ2-2. The CDR3 is 15 residues long. Germline CDR1 is MNHEY and CDR2 is SVGAGI. The CDR3 sequence: CASSYAPRRTGELFF.

The chain recombines TRBV7-9 with TRBJ2-7; TCRdb's D call of TRBD2 is untestable without DNA. The CDR3 sequence is 14 residues long. CDR1 is SEHNR and CDR2 is FQNEAQ in the germline V gene (reference sequence). The CDR3 sequence: CASSYSGNAGEQYF.